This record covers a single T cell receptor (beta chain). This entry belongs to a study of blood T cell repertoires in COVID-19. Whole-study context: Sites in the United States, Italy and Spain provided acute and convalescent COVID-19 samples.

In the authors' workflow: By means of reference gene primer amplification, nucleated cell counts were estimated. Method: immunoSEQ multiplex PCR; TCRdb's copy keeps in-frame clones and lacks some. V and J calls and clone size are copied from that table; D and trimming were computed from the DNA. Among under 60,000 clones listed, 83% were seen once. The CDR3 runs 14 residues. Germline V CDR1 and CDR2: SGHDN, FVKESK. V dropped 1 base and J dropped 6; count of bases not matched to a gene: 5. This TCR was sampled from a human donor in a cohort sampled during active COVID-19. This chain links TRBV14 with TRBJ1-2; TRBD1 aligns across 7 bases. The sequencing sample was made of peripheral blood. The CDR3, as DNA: TGTGCCAGCAGCCAAGTACAACAGGGGCATGGCTACACCTTC. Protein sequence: CASSQVQQGHGYTF.